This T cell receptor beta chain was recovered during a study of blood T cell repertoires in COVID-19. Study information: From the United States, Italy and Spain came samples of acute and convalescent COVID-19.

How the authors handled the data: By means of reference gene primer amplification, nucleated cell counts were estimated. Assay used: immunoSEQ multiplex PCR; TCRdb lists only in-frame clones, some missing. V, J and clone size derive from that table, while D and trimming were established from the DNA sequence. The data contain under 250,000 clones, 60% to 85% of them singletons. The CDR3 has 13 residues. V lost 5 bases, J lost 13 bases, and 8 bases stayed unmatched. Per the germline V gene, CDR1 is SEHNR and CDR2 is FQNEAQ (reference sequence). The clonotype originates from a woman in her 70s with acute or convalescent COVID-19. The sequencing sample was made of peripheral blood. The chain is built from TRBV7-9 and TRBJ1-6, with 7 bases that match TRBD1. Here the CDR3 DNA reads TGTGCCAGCAGCCCCCGACAGGGTTGGCCCCTCCACTTT. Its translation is CASSPRQGWPLHF. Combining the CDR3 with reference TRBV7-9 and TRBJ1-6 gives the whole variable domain DTGVSQNPRHKITKRGQNVTFRCDPISEHNRLYWYRQTLGQGPEFLTYFQNEAQLEKSRLLSDRFSAERPKGSFSTLEIQRTEQGDSAMYLCASSPRQGWPLHFGNGTRLTVT.